The clone carrying this T cell receptor (beta chain) occurred many times. The sample belongs to a study of T-cell memory formation after mild COVID-19. This CDR3 contains 14 residues. With 2 bases clipped from V and 1 base from J, the junction kept 2 bases outside the gene matches. Germline CDR1 SGHKS, CDR2 YYEKEE (reference sequence). TCRdb re-called the 5' RACE reads with MiXCR, one entry per CDR3 protein. This table has almost 250,000 distinct CDR3 sequences, about 16% appearing once. This rearrangement joins TRBV5-5 to TRBJ1-1; 7 nucleotides line up with TRBD1. The origin of this receptor is an adult woman who had mild COVID-19 (a few samples of this study predate the infection). Cell type and time point are not known. Sequenced material: PBMCs or a T cell subset sorted from them (not recorded which). This CDR3 is CASSFRTGNTEAFF. The CDR3 bases are TGTGCCAGCAGCTTCAGGACAGGGAACACTGAAGCTTTCTTT. Supplemented by reference TRBV5-5 and TRBJ1-1, the full variable domain reads DAGVTQSPTHLIKTRGQQVTLRCSPISGHKSVSWYQQVLGQGPQFIFQYYEKEERGRGNFPDRFSARQFPNYSSELNVNALLLGDSALYLCASSFRTGNTEAFFGQGTRLTVV.